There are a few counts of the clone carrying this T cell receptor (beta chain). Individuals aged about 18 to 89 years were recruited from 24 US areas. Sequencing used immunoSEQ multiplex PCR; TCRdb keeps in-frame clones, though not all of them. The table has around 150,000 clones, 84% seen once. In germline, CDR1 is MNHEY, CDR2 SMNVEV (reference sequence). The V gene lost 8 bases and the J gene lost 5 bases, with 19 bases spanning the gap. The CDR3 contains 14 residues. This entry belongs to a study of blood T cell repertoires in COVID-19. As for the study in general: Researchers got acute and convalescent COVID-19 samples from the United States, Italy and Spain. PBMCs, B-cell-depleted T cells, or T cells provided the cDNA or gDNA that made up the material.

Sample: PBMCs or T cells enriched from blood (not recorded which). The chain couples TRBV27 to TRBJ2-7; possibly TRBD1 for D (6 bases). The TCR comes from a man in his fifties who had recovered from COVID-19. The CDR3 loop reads CASGHSDRLDEQYF. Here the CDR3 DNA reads TGTGCCAGCGGCCACTCCGACAGGCTAGACGAGCAGTACTTC.